The subject of this entry is one TCR beta chain. Antigen unknown. Germline CDR1 and CDR2: MGHRA and YSYEKL. CDR3 length: 17 amino acids. Trimming removed 0 bases at V and 5 bases at J, with 16 bases between. Assay used: immunoSEQ multiplex PCR; TCRdb lists only in-frame clones, some missing. The top ten clones hold 6.9% of a sample with 83,000 or so clones, almost 90% of them seen once. The data are from a study of T cell responses to AZD1222 COVID-19 vaccine. Overall study results and limits: Baseline antibody screening turned up just a handful of seropositive AZD1222 recipients. The sample set comprised mostly white British donors with more females, and clonal diversity was possibly underestimated.

The source of this sequence is an adult who received the AZD1222 COVID-19 vaccine. V usage is TRBV4-1 and J usage is TRBJ2-2, with D maybe TRBD1 (5 bases). Specimen: peripheral blood, collected 28 days after the second AZD1222 dose. The CDR3 region has the DNA TGCGCCAGCAGCCAAGATCTCGTCAGGGATGGAACCGGGGAGCTGTTTTTT. Translated, it gives CASSQDLVRDGTGELFF.